Included here is one T cell receptor (beta chain) sequence, with context. The target of this receptor is not known. No much larger clone is present one base from it, and per-base qualities are unavailable. Whole blood was collected in K2EDTA tubes by collaborating institutions according to the institutions' own protocols. For TCRbeta analysis, collaborators shipped samples as frozen whole blood, isolated PBMCs, or DNA extracted from either of those sample types. From cysteine to phenylalanine, the CDR3 is 12 amino acids long. Just CDR3 DNA is preserved here, 36 bases in frame from base 1. V is clipped by 0 bases and J by 9 bases, and the sequence between their germline boundaries is 6 bases long. The germline V gene (reference sequence) specifies LGHDT as CDR1 and YNNKEL as CDR2. This sample is drawn from a study of blood T cell repertoires in COVID-19 (TCRdb year 2020). Broadly, across the study: The collaborator samples originated in the United States, Italy and Spain and spanned the acute and convalescent phases of COVID-19. The dataset comprised deeply sampled blood TCRbeta repertoires from subjects exposed to, actively infected with, or recovered from COVID-19. Where available, HLA class I and class II types were taken from metadata supplied by the sample provider and were not determined by assay-based typing. The sample metadata nearly always contained a de-identified subject ID, COVID-19 status, age in years and sex. The material from the prospective study consisted of cDNA or gDNA derived from T cells, B-cell-depleted T cells, or PBMCs. A freely available public database, intended as a resource for researchers studying the immune response to SARS-CoV-2, is where the repertoires were released. Samples came from the ongoing ImmuneRACE study (first 160 participants) plus 1,254 subjects from 6 global collaborators.

What the work shows at the level of the full study, not this receptor alone: The quantity of clinical and demographic metadata differed by source and by participant and was supplied without curation.

The immunoSEQ Assay, a bias-controlled multiplex PCR, was used to amplify TCRbeta CDR3 regions from genomic DNA. Under the source paper's analysis protocol: Within the assay, amplification of reference gene primers was used to estimate how many nucleated cells each sample contained. To quantify the absolute abundance of each unique TCRbeta CDR3 rearrangement, sequence reads were collapsed and filtered. For each sample, productive Simpson clonality was calculated as the square root of Simpson's diversity index over productive rearrangements. Drawn from immuneACCESS, this table holds only the in-frame rearrangements with V and J called that TCRdb kept. Clones are partly lost; checked studies trace under half to an unresolved V gene and leave the rest unexplained. The V and J calls and the clone size are those of that table, but D and trimming were determined from the DNA. This sample gives about 40,000 clones in total; roughly 77% of them show up just once. The ten most abundant clones make up more than 35% of the sample.

In this chain, TRBV3-1 (or the pseudogene TRBV3-2) is recombined with TRBJ2-1; the D gene lacks a confident call. The sample was peripheral blood. This TCR derives from a man at least 80 years old with active or convalescent COVID-19. The CDR3 amino acid sequence is: CASSQELGEQFF. The bases are TGTGCCAGCAGCCAAGAGCTCGGTGAGCAGTTCTTC.